These 24 T cell receptor delta chains were all obtained from the same sample, sequenced in a study of gamma delta lymphoproliferative disorders and STAT genes. Sequencing used genomic DNA taken from PBMCs of patients and controls. TCRdb re-analyzed the multiplex PCR reads via CATT. The sample yields some 2,200 delta-chain clones, roughly 1.5% seen once. The sample taken for sequencing was blood. The source of these receptors is a human donor in good health.

Only a few counts were recorded for this clone. Given a far larger clone just one base away, this is likely a sequencing read error. Within the sample, other DNA sequences also encode this same CDR3. The chain combines TRDV2 with TRDJ1, with 10 bases identical to TRDD3. CDR1 and CDR2 from the germline V gene are GEAIGNYY and EKD. The CDR3 runs to 16 residues. In nucleotides, the CDR3 is TGTGCCTGTGACACATTGGGGGATACCGCCACCGATAAACTCATCTTC. The encoded protein is CACDTLGDTATDKLIF.

Worth noting for this clone: TCRdb has a much larger clone's protein, which differs at residue 7 from the translation of this DNA, likely because of a read error; what is shown is the protein translated from the DNA. J is TRDJ1 and V is TRDV2, with D unresolved. V was shortened by 0 bases and J by 0 bases, with 22 bases between the two germline ends. CDR3 length: 19 amino acids. In germline, CDR1 is GEAIGNYY, CDR2 EKD. This CDR3 is CACDTILQAGSGYTDKLIF. Written as DNA, the CDR3 is TGTGCCTGTGACACCATACTCCAGGCGGGAAGCGGGTACACCGATAAACTCATCTTT.

This clone was detected a few times. TCRdb's protein, taken from a much larger clone, differs from this DNA's translation at residue 9, likely owing to a read error; the protein displayed comes from the DNA. The same CDR3 also results from other DNA sequences found in this sample. The chain has TRAV29/DV5 and TRDJ1, with D possibly matching TRDD3 (5 bases). The CDR3 loop spans 15 amino acids. Germline CDR1 and CDR2: NSMFDY and ISSIKDK. V lost 1 base, J lost 10 bases, and 23 bases lay in between. CDR3 DNA: TGTGCAGCAAGCCACTCCCCGGGGAGCCATAGGGGACTCATCTTT. Protein product: CAASHSPGSHRGLIF.

With regard to this clone: Given a far larger clone just one base away, this is likely a sequencing read error. The sample holds other DNA sequences that translate to the same CDR3. V and J are TRDV2 and TRDJ1; 12 bases map to TRDD3. The trim removed 0 bases at V and 0 bases at J, leaving 19 bases unmatched. The CDR3 is 22 amino acids. From germline, CDR1 is GEAIGNYY and CDR2 EKD. Here the CDR3 DNA reads TGTGCCTGTGACACCGTGGGGCTGGGGGATACGTCTTTATTAAAATACACCGATAAACTCATCTTT. Its translation: CACDTVGLGDTSLLKYTDKLIF.

This clone has at least ten counts. A far larger clone differs by one base, so this is likely a read error. The chain recombines TRDV3 with TRDJ1; TRDD3 matches at 7 bases. The CDR3 is 18 residues long. The ends lost 2 bases at V and 3 bases at J; junction bases unmatched: 21. Germline V gives CDR1 TVYSNPD, CDR2 GDNSRS (reference sequence). The CDR3 DNA reads TGTGCCTTTCGGTTCCCACCAGTCGGGGGATGGGGAGCCGATAAACTCATCTTT. Its protein product is CAFRFPPVGGWGADKLIF.

This clone is labeled as large. This CDR3 is also generated by other DNA sequences in the sample. V gene TRDV2 combines with J gene TRDJ1; TRDD3 matches at 8 bases. Germline V gene sequence: CDR1 GEAIGNYY, CDR2 EKD. J gave up 0 bases and V 1 base, and 3 bases lay outside the gene matches. There are 15 residues in the CDR3. CDR3 nucleotide sequence: TGTGCCTGTGACACTCTACTGGGGGACACCGATAAACTCATCTTT. Its protein is CACDTLLGDTDKLIF.

This clone appeared a few times. The likely explanation is a read error, given a far larger clone one base away. Within the sample, other DNA sequences also encode this same CDR3. The chain couples TRDV1 to TRDJ1; 7 nucleotides line up with TRDD3. Germline V CDR1 and CDR2: TSWWSYY, QGS. CDR3 length: 25 amino acids. CDR3 protein: CALGEHYPFLPVLGTRALRTDKLIF. The CDR3 DNA reads TGTGCTCTTGGGGAACATTACCCGTTCCTCCCAGTACTGGGGACCCGGGCCTTAAGGACCGATAAGCTCATCTTT.

Details on this clone: With a far larger clone one base away, a read error is the likely cause. The same CDR3 is also encoded by other DNA sequences in this sample. The chain links TRAV38-2/DV8 to TRDJ1; 7 bases agree with TRDD3. CDR3 length equals 22 residues. Germline CDR1 is TSESDYY and CDR2 is QEAYKQQN. Trimming cost V 0 bases and J 1 base; bases outside gene matches: 24. The CDR3 bases are TGTGCTTATAGGAGCGATCCCCTGGTGTACTGGGGAATAGGTAGTTGCACCGATAAACTCATCTTT. Amino acid sequence: CAYRSDPLVYWGIGSCTDKLIF.

Points on this clone: The protein TCRdb gives is from a much larger clone and does not agree with this DNA's translation at residue 6, likely a read error; the protein shown here comes from the DNA. Here the CDR3 DNA reads TGTGCTCTTGGGGAACTTATCAGCCTTTTCTGGGTTGGCGGCGATAAACTCATCTTT. It specifies CALGELISLFWVGGDKLIF. V and J are TRDV1 and TRDJ1, with D perhaps TRDD3 (5 bases). The CDR3 runs to 19 residues. Germline V gene sequence: CDR1 TSWWSYY, CDR2 QGS. The germline V and J ends were trimmed by 0 bases and 4 bases, with 24 bases remaining between them.

This clone turned up a few times. A read error is likely here: a far larger clone is one base away. This specimen includes other DNA sequences encoding the same CDR3. The V and J genes are TRDV1 and TRDJ1; TRDD3 aligns across 8 bases. The CDR3 covers 21 residues. Germline CDR1 and CDR2: TSWWSYY and QGS. In DNA, the CDR3 is TGTGCTCTTGGGGAACTAATCCTCCTACTTTACTGGGGGCCCTACACCGATAAACTTATCTTT. Its protein product is CALGELILLLYWGPYTDKLIF.

This clone was found a few times. TCRdb's protein, taken from a much larger clone, differs from this DNA's translation at residue 15, likely owing to a read error; the protein displayed comes from the DNA. CDR3 protein: CACDTLLGDSYSSWNTRQMFF. The CDR3 DNA sequence: TGTGCCTGTGACACGCTACTGGGGGACAGCTACTCATCCTGGAACACCCGACAGATGTTTTTC. This chain links TRDV2 with TRDJ3; TRDD3 matches 9 bases. CDR3 length: 21 residues. CDR1 is GEAIGNYY and CDR2 is EKD in the germline V gene.

This clone was detected a few times. TCRdb shows a much larger clone's protein in place of this DNA's translation, and the two differ at residue 10, likely through a read error; the protein shown is translated from the DNA. The J gene is TRDJ1, the V gene TRDV2; D might be TRDD3 (6 bases). Here the J gene was assigned by germline matching of the DNA, as TCRdb has none. V was pared by 0 bases and J by 9 bases, with 22 bases between. CDR1 is GEAIGNYY, CDR2 EKD, per germline. This CDR3 contains 16 residues. The DNA of the CDR3 is TGTGCCTGTGACACCGTGGTTGGGGGGAGACGCAGGGAACTCATCTTT. Translation gives CACDTVVGGRRRELIF.

The table lists this clone with many counts. With a far larger clone one base away, a read error is the likely cause. At the DNA level, this CDR3 is encoded by other sequences in the same sample as well. The chain employs TRDV1 and TRDJ1, with TRDD3 matching over 8 bases. This CDR3 spans 25 amino acids. With 1 base clipped from V and 0 bases from J, the junction kept 31 bases outside the gene matches. The germline gives CDR1 TSWWSYY, CDR2 QGS. The CDR3 loop is CALGEPLLTRTGGYAKKLYTDKLIF. CDR3 in DNA: TGTGCTCTTGGGGAACCGTTACTAACCCGTACTGGGGGGTACGCGAAGAAGCTCTACACCGATAAACTCATCTTT.

This clone was seen repeatedly, ten times or more. A far larger clone lies a single base away; this is likely a read error. Other DNA sequences in this specimen translate into the identical CDR3. The chain joins TRDV1 to TRDJ1; 13 bases agree with TRDD3. From germline, CDR1 is TSWWSYY and CDR2 QGS. The J segment lost 0 bases and the V segment lost 1 base, leaving 26 bases of the junction unmatched. The CDR3 spans 25 residues. The CDR3: CALGEPLLTRTGGYAKKLYTDKLIF. For the CDR3, the DNA is TGTGCTCTTGGGGAACCGTTACTAACCCGTACTGGGGGATACGCAAAGAAGCTCTACACCGATAAACTCATCTTT.

This clone has only a few counts. A far larger clone is just one base off, so this is likely a read error. The V and J genes are TRDV1 and TRDJ1; TRDD3 matches 10 bases. The CDR3 contains 20 residues. Trimming at V came to 2 bases and at J to 3 bases, leaving 18 bases not matched to a gene. Germline V CDR1 and CDR2: TSWWSYY, QGS. The CDR3: CALGEGDLLPWGIISDKLIF. The CDR3 nucleotides read TGTGCTCTTGGGGAAGGGGACCTACTCCCCTGGGGGATAATATCCGATAAACTCATCTTT.

With respect to this clone: The protein that TCRdb holds for this DNA derives from a much larger clone and differs from the translated DNA at residue 15, which likely indicates a read error; the protein shown here is translated from the DNA. This chain joins TRDV1 and TRDJ1, with TRDD3 as a possible D gene (5 bases). Germline CDR1 reads TSWWSYY; CDR2 reads QGS. Between the trimmed V and J ends, which lost 2 bases and 6 bases, there was a span of 28 bases. This CDR3 spans 19 amino acids. CDR3 in amino acids: CALGEFISLFWVGGNKLIF. CDR3 DNA: TGTGCTCTTGGGGAATTTATCAGCCTTTTCTGGGTTGGCGGCAATAAACTCATCTTT.

This clone was counted a few times. A far larger clone is one base from this, pointing to a likely read error. The sample contains more than one DNA sequence encoding this CDR3. The chain is built from TRDV2 and TRDJ1, with TRDD3 matching over 8 bases. This CDR3 has 16 residues. With 2 bases clipped from V and 0 bases from J, the junction kept 7 bases outside the gene matches. In germline, CDR1 is GEAIGNYY, CDR2 EKD. The CDR3 reads CACDNLGDKNTDKLIF. CDR3 in DNA: TGTGCCTGTGACAACCTGGGGGACAAGAACACCGATAAACTCATCTTT.

This clone has more than one count but fewer than ten. The chain links TRDV2 to TRDJ1, with 8 bases that match TRDD3. Losses at the gene ends were 0 bases for V and 0 bases for J; bases not matched to a gene: 11. This CDR3 has 18 residues. CDR1 is GEAIGNYY, CDR2 EKD, per germline. CDR3 DNA: TGTGCCTGTGACACCGTTTTGCCTACTGGGGGGTACACCGATAAACTCATCTTT. Protein product: CACDTVLPTGGYTDKLIF.

Note on this clone: The protein in TCRdb stems from a much larger clone and differs at residue 7 from this DNA's translation, likely a read error; here the protein is translated from the DNA. The J gene is TRDJ1, the V gene TRDV3, with 9 bases that match TRDD3. V lost 4 bases, J lost 0 bases, and 21 bases stayed unmatched. Germline V lookup: CDR1 TVYSNPD, CDR2 GDNSRS (reference sequence). The CDR3 is 19 residues long. CDR3 nucleotide sequence: TGTGCCTCTCCTTCCTGCAACGGGGATACGAGGACGTACACCGATAAACTCATCTTT. This gives the protein CASPSCNGDTRTYTDKLIF.

This clone was observed a few times. The protein in TCRdb stems from a much larger clone and differs at residue 10 from this DNA's translation, likely a read error; here the protein is translated from the DNA. The genes are TRDV3 and TRDJ1; 10 nucleotides agree with TRDD3. Trimming took 3 bases from V and 3 from J; bases not matched to a gene: 13. Germline assignment: CDR1 TVYSNPD and CDR2 GDNSRS (reference sequence). CDR3 length equals 16 residues. The CDR3 DNA reads TGTGCCTTCCCCAAAGGACTGGGGGATGTGGCCGATAAACTCATCTTT. Translating gives CAFPKGLGDVADKLIF.

Regarding this clone: A far larger clone is a single base away, which makes a read error likely. This CDR3 is also generated by other DNA sequences in the sample. V is TRDV2 and J is TRDJ1; D is possibly TRDD3 (6 bases). The germline V and J ends were trimmed by 3 bases and 0 bases, with 25 bases remaining between them. This CDR3 spans 19 amino acids. The germline CDR1 and CDR2 sequences are GEAIGNYY and EKD. In DNA, the CDR3 is TGTGCCTGTGACGGGATCGTCCATCCTGAGGGGGAGTACACCGATAAACTCATCTTT. It specifies CACDGIVHPEGEYTDKLIF.

This clone counts as large (0.1 to 1%). Other DNA sequences from this sample encode an identical CDR3 as well. The genes are TRDV1 and TRDJ1; weak D call: TRDD2 (7 bases). Germline CDR1 TSWWSYY, CDR2 QGS. The length of the CDR3 is 22 residues. Trimming stripped 7 bases from V and 0 bases from J, with 36 bases between. The CDR3 reads CALAPSFFPGIRVDPYTDKLIF. For the CDR3, the DNA is TGTGCTCTTGCCCCTTCCTTTTTTCCGGGGATTAGGGTGGACCCTTACACCGATAAACTCATCTTT.

On this clone itself: A read error likely explains why the TCRdb protein, taken from a much larger clone, differs from this DNA's translation at residue 10; the protein shown is translated from the DNA. The V and J genes are TRDV2 and TRDJ1, with D hard to call. CDR1 GEAIGNYY and CDR2 EKD come from the germline V gene. Trimming took off 0 bases at V and 0 bases at J, with 22 bases between the two ends. The CDR3 length is 19 residues. The CDR3 here is CACDTVERRRPEYTDKLIF. CDR3 bases: TGTGCCTGTGACACCGTGGAAAGAAGGAGGCCAGAGTACACCGATAAACTCATCTTT.

As concerns this clone: This DNA translates differently at residue 15 from the TCRdb protein, which is that of a much larger clone; a read error is likely, and the protein shown is the DNA's own translation. This sequence joins TRDV3 and TRDJ1; 8 nucleotides agree with TRDD3. CDR1 is TVYSNPD, CDR2 GDNSRS, per germline (reference sequence). Trimming at V came to 3 bases and at J to 0 bases, leaving 30 bases not matched to a gene. This CDR3 is built from 22 residues. The CDR3 sequence is CALPYPLTGGPPIEGYTDKLIF. The CDR3 DNA is TGTGCCTTGCCCTATCCTTTGACTGGGGGGCCTCCAATAGAGGGGTACACCGATAAACTCATCTTT.